This T cell receptor (beta chain) was identified during a study of T cell repertoires in cytomegalovirus infection. From germline, CDR1 is LNHNV and CDR2 YYDKDF (reference sequence). This CDR3 spans 15 amino acids. The V and J ends lost 0 bases and 9 bases, in that order; junction bases with no gene match: 8. Each CDR3 protein gets one entry after TCRdb re-called the reads with MiXCR. Of some 350,000 distinct CDR3 sequences in the sample, roughly 18% are singletons; the top ten hold around 10%. Sequenced input: PBMCs. The source of this sequence is a human donor in good health (CMV status not recorded). Some clones in this sample may be carry-over from other donors' samples. This chain joins TRBV15 and TRBJ1-5, with 7 bases fitting TRBD1. CDR3 DNA sequence: TGTGCCACCAGCAGAGATGGGACAGTTCTGGGGCCCCAGCATTTT. Translating gives CATSRDGTVLGPQHF.